This is a list of T cell receptor beta chains from one sample in a study of early T cells in non-severe SARS-CoV-2 infection. TCRdb recomputed calls from the 5' RACE reads with MiXCR, one row per CDR3 protein. The table records around 26,000 distinct CDR3 sequences, roughly 5% of them present only once. Source material: whole blood. The receptor set was obtained from an adult who was a healthcare worker with PCR-confirmed SARS-CoV-2 infection or an uninfected control (not recorded which). CDR3s include the opening cysteine and the closing phenylalanine or tryptophan. D genes are given only for firm matches. Clone sizes are given selectively: once, few, many, or a class where the clone is expanded.

DNA	CDR3	size	D	J	V
TGTGCCATCAGTGATATAGGGACAGGGGCAGATACGCAGTATTTT	CAISDIGTGADTQYF	many	TRBD1	TRBJ2-3	TRBV10-3
TGTGCCAGCAGCTCACTACAGGGGGCCGGGGCCAAAAACATTCAGTACTTC	CASSSLQGAGAKNIQYF	few	TRBD1	TRBJ2-4	TRBV7-9
TGTGCCAGCAGTTCCACAGATACGCAGTATTTT	CASSSTDTQYF	-	-	TRBJ2-3	TRBV7-6
TGCAGTGCTAGGCCTGGGACATCCCTTAGAACTAACTATGGCTACACCTTC	CSARPGTSLRTNYGYTF	many	-	TRBJ1-2	TRBV20-1
TGTGCCAGCAGCTCGGGACACTACCAAGAGACCCAGTACTTC	CASSSGHYQETQYF	many	-	TRBJ2-5	TRBV14
TGTGCCAGCAGGAGACAGGGGTTAGATTCACCCCTCCACTTT	CASRRQGLDSPLHF	-	TRBD1	TRBJ1-6	TRBV2
TGTGCCAGCAGCCAAGAACCTTCACCCCTCCACTTT	CASSQEPSPLHF	many	-	TRBJ1-6	TRBV3-1
TGTGCCATCAGTGAGTCGAAGAGTGGCATTTCCTACGAGCAGTACTTC	CAISESKSGISYEQYF	-	-	TRBJ2-7	TRBV10-3
TGCGCCAGCAGCTACAACGGACAGTATGCGACTGAAGCTTTCTTT	CASSYNGQYATEAFF	many	-	TRBJ1-1	TRBV5-1
TGTGCCAGCAGCTCGGGGACTAGCGGGATCTCAGGGGAGCAGTTCTTC	CASSSGTSGISGEQFF	few	TRBD2	TRBJ2-1	TRBV11-2
TGTGCCAGCAGCTCGTCACGGGACAGTGGGACCCAGTACTTC	CASSSSRDSGTQYF	few	TRBD1	TRBJ2-5	TRBV7-2
TGTGCCAGCTCACCTCCTAGCTCCTACGAGCAGTACTTC	CASSPPSSYEQYF	-	-	TRBJ2-7	TRBV18
TGCGCCAGCAGTGAGTCAGCCAGGACCGGAAACACCATATATTTT	CASSESARTGNTIYF	few	-	TRBJ1-3	TRBV10-2
TGTGCCAGCAGTCCCAGAGGTGGACAGGGGGACGCCGAGCAGTACTTC	CASSPRGGQGDAEQYF	many	TRBD1	TRBJ2-7	TRBV27
TGTGCCAGCAGCTTACGGGGGGGACAAACCCGTGAGCAGTTCTTC	CASSLRGGQTREQFF	-	TRBD2	TRBJ2-1	TRBV7-3
TGCAGTGCTAGAAACTATGCCTACGAGCAGTACTTC	CSARNYAYEQYF	many	-	TRBJ2-7	TRBV20-1
TGTGCCAGCAGTCGAGGGTGGGGGGGCACAGATACGCAGTATTTT	CASSRGWGGTDTQYF	few	-	TRBJ2-3	TRBV7-8
TGTGCCAGCAGCCACATGGGGGTTACGCAGTATTTT	CASSHMGVTQYF	-	-	TRBJ2-3	TRBV3-1
TGCAGTGCTAGAGATCCTAGCGGGGCCTCCTCCTACAATGAGCAGTTCTTC	CSARDPSGASSYNEQFF	many	TRBD2	TRBJ2-1	TRBV20-1
TGTGCCAGCAGCTTACTTAGCCGATACAATGAGCAGTTCTTC	CASSLLSRYNEQFF	many	-	TRBJ2-1	TRBV7-9
TGTGCCAGCTCACCCGGGACAGGGGTCTATCGCTACACCTTC	CASSPGTGVYRYTF	many	TRBD1	TRBJ1-2	TRBV18
TGTGCCAGCAGCTTAGACGGAAGGGGTTACAATGAGCAGTTCTTC	CASSLDGRGYNEQFF	few	-	TRBJ2-1	TRBV7-8
TGTGCCAGCGGCAGTGAGCAGTTCTTC	CASGSEQFF	many	-	TRBJ2-1	TRBV2
TGTGCCAGCAGGGGCTCCTACAATGAGCAGTTCTTC	CASRGSYNEQFF	many	-	TRBJ2-1	TRBV2
TGCAGCGTTGGGACAGCCCGAAACATTCAGTACTTC	CSVGTARNIQYF	few	-	TRBJ2-4	TRBV29-1
TGCAGTGCTAGAGAGGACGGGGGATCGAACTACAATGAGCAGTTCTTC	CSAREDGGSNYNEQFF	few	-	TRBJ2-1	TRBV20-1
TGTGCCATCAGTGAGCGGTCCACAGATACGCAGTATTTT	CAISERSTDTQYF	many	-	TRBJ2-3	TRBV10-3
TGTGCCAGCAGTTTAGGTCCCCCAGGGGACACTAATGAAAAACTGTTTTTT	CASSLGPPGDTNEKLFF	-	-	TRBJ1-4	TRBV12-3/TRBV12-4
TGTGCCAGCAGCCCCCGAGCGGGAGGGCCGATCGGGGAGCTGTTTTTT	CASSPRAGGPIGELFF	many	TRBD2	TRBJ2-2	TRBV7-9
TGTGCCAGCAGTTACAAGCCTACCCGATGGGAGCAAAAACCCTCGAACACCGGGGAGCTGTTTTTT	CASSYKPTRWEQKPSNTGELFF	many	-	TRBJ2-2	TRBV6-5
TGTGCCACCAGTGATTTGCAAGGGGAGACCCAGTACTTC	CATSDLQGETQYF	few	-	TRBJ2-5	TRBV24-1
TGTGCCAGCAGCTTGACAGGGGCTGGGAACACTGAAGCTTTCTTT	CASSLTGAGNTEAFF	many	TRBD1	TRBJ1-1	TRBV7-9
TGTGCCAGCAGCCCAGTGTGGTGGTCAGGGAACACTGAAGCTTTCTTT	CASSPVWWSGNTEAFF	few	-	TRBJ1-1	TRBV14
TGTGCCAGCAGCCAAGTTGGGGACAGCTATGGCTACACCTTC	CASSQVGDSYGYTF	few	TRBD1	TRBJ1-2	TRBV3-1
TGCGCCAGCAGCCACTCCCGCGGGGGGCGGGTAGATACGCAGTATTTT	CASSHSRGGRVDTQYF	few	TRBD2	TRBJ2-3	TRBV4-1
TGTGCCAGCAGCTTAGCGGTGGTTCCCTACAATGAGCAGTTCTTC	CASSLAVVPYNEQFF	many	-	TRBJ2-1	TRBV7-6
TGTGCCAGCAGTTTCAGCTTCGAGCAGTACTTC	CASSFSFEQYF	few	-	TRBJ2-7	TRBV12-3/TRBV12-4
TGTGCCACCAGCAGAGATCGGCAGTGGGAGAACGAGCAGTACTTC	CATSRDRQWENEQYF	many	-	TRBJ2-7	TRBV15
TGTGCCAGCAATGGGATCCCTAGTGGTGAGCAGTTCTTC	CASNGIPSGEQFF	-	-	TRBJ2-1	TRBV6-4
TGTGCCAGCTCACCACGAAAGGTTGGAGAGCAGTACTTC	CASSPRKVGEQYF	many	-	TRBJ2-7	TRBV18
TGTGCCTGGAGACAAGCGGGAGTGGGGTCTTTC	CAWRQAGVGSF	many	TRBD2	TRBJ2-7	TRBV30
TGTGCCAGCAGCTTAAGGGGGCGGGATACGCAGTATTTT	CASSLRGRDTQYF	few	TRBD1	TRBJ2-3	TRBV7-2
TGCAGTGCCCAACCTGGCACCTTAGATACGCAGTATTTT	CSAQPGTLDTQYF	-	-	TRBJ2-3	TRBV20-1
TGTGCCAGCAGTTTAGTTCATGAGCAGTTCTTC	CASSLVHEQFF	few	-	TRBJ2-1	TRBV12-3/TRBV12-4
TGCGCCAGCAGCATACTAGCGGACGCTAGCACAGATACGCAGTATTTT	CASSILADASTDTQYF	many	TRBD2	TRBJ2-3	TRBV5-1
TGCAGTGCTAGCCCCGGGGGCGACGAGCAGTACTTC	CSASPGGDEQYF	many	-	TRBJ2-7	TRBV20-1
TGTGCCAGCGGGAGAACAGTCAATCAGCCCCAGCATTTT	CASGRTVNQPQHF	many	-	TRBJ1-5	TRBV6-1
TGTGCCAGCCTCGTACAGGAAAGCTCCTACAATGAGCAGTTCTTC	CASLVQESSYNEQFF	few	-	TRBJ2-1	TRBV12-3/TRBV12-4
TGCGCCAGCAGCTTGAAGTTTGAGCGGGGGCTGAGCACAGATACGCAGTATTTT	CASSLKFERGLSTDTQYF	many	TRBD2	TRBJ2-3	TRBV5-1
TGCAGTGCTAGCGTACTAGCGGGTGTCTCCTACAATGAGCAGTTCTTC	CSASVLAGVSYNEQFF	-	TRBD2	TRBJ2-1	TRBV20-1
TGTGCCAGCACCCCCGCGGACAGGGGGCCCGACGAGCAGTACTTC	CASTPADRGPDEQYF	many	TRBD1	TRBJ2-7	TRBV2
TGTGCCAGCAGCCAAACGATCCGGGGACAGATTCACAATGAGCAGTTCTTC	CASSQTIRGQIHNEQFF	few	TRBD1	TRBJ2-1	TRBV7-9
TGTGCCAGCAGTTTCGCGGGAGGCTCGTTTCCCTACGAGCAGTACTTC	CASSFAGGSFPYEQYF	-	TRBD2	TRBJ2-7	TRBV28
TGTGCCAGCAGCCAGACACTCGTTTTCTCTGGGGCCAACGTCCTGACTTTC	CASSQTLVFSGANVLTF	few	-	TRBJ2-6	TRBV5-6
TGTGGGCGGCGCGGGGATCAGCCCCAGCATTTT	CGRRGDQPQHF	few	-	TRBJ1-5	TRBV7-9
TGTGCCAGCAGTCCCTACGACAGGGGGCTCTACGAGCAGTACTTC	CASSPYDRGLYEQYF	many	TRBD1	TRBJ2-7	TRBV28